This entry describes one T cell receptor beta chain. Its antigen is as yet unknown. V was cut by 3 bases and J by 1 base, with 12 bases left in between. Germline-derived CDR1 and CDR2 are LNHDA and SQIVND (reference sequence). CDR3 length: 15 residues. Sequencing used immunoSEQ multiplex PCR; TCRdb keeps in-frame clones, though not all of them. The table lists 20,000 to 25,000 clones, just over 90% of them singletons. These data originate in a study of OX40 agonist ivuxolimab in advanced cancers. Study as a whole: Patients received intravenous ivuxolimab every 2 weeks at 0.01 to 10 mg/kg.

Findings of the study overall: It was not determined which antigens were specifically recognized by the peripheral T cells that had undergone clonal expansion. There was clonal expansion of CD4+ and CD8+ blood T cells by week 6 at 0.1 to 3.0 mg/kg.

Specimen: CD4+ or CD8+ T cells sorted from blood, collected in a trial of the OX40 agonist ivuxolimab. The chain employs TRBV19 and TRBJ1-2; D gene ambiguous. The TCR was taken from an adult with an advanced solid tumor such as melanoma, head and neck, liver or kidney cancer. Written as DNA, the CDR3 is TGTGCCAGTAGTATTAGTTACAGCATTAACTATGGCTACACCTTC. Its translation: CASSISYSINYGYTF.